The source of this T cell receptor beta chain is a study of cytomegalovirus exposure and HLA in healthy donors (dated by TCRdb to 2017 to 2019). Study-wide context: An earlier analysis of around 600 of the donors reported about 250 Gb of sequence data and 117 million unique TCR beta sequences from 150 million to 200 million T cells. Approximately 330 gigabases of sequencing data and 70 million to 100 million unique TCR sequences made up an early release that covered fewer than 650 HLA-typed donors. All discovery cohort repertoires had been generated on a single sequencing platform. To predict cytomegalovirus infection status, the study combined high-throughput TCR immunosequencing, statistical association of individual TCRs with disease status, and machine learning. The later analysis used no new phenotypic data to find candidate immune exposures, relying instead on TCR beta sequences and their occurrence across donors. The genetic ancestry cluster associated with self-reported Caucasian donors included 81% of the roughly 400 genotyped donors. A later analysis re-examined previously published TCR beta repertoires from 610 or so donors and added high-resolution HLA genotyping to investigate patterns of TCR occurrence. The number of donors typed differed by locus, with about 629-630 for A, B, C, DRB1 and DQB1, more than 500 for DQA1, nearly 610 for DPA1, and some 440 for DPB1. In an earlier analysis of 500 to 650 of the donors, high-throughput TCR beta sequencing was used to judge whether each TCR beta V gene segment behaved as functional or pseudogenic. Alongside the repertoire data, information on donor age, sex, ethnicity and CMV serostatus was compiled. The aim of the study was to test whether cataloging public T cell receptors could identify signatures of past pathogen exposure. Along with the approximately 600-subject first cohort, a separate validation cohort of roughly 110 different subjects was used. Among 398 genotyped donors of the cohort, an average of around 220,000 unique TCR beta nucleotide sequences was sequenced per donor, of which roughly 17% were non-productive. Genome-wide SNP genotypes for about 60% of the 666 donors were used in a later genetic analysis, which treated that subset as a discovery cohort. Roughly 5 DR-DQ haplotypes were handled as single units for association and clustering, since linkage in the cohort was strong. Both class I and class II loci were covered by HLA typing, at four-digit resolution. The study profiled the T cell repertoires of about 720 subjects by immunosequencing and related them to cytomegalovirus serostatus.

Turning to this clone: Its antigen has not been determined. Base qualities are not provided; no much larger clone lies one nucleotide away.

In total, around 600 healthy bone marrow donors made up the cohort. At the time of sampling, all cohort members were nominally healthy, though unrecorded immune exposures were likely present. The donor was CMV seronegative and was included in the group of about 400 seronegative cohort members. A peripheral blood sample was provided by each donor, and peripheral blood mononuclear cells were used for TCR beta sequencing. Genomic DNA was extracted from the blood cell samples with the Qiagen DNeasy Blood Extraction Kit. The receptor library was made with the immunoSEQ multiplex PCR assay. For the multiplex PCR, a mixture combining 60 forward primers for TCR Vbeta segments and 13 reverse primers for TCR Jbeta segments was used. A multiplex PCR assay on genomic DNA amplified the CDR3 region of rearranged TCR beta genes. On the Illumina HiSeq System, the amplified TCR beta libraries were sequenced as 87-base-pair reads. The authors' pipeline ran thus. A later analysis tallied tens of millions of unique TCR beta chains across the roughly 610 repertoires, and about 12 million of those chains were shared by two or more donors. A nearest-neighbor algorithm error-corrected the raw reads and collapsed the reads into unique sequences, merging closely related sequences to remove PCR and sequencing errors. To assign V, D and J gene segments, CDR3 sequences were aligned to IMGT reference sequences. For a sequence to be retained, at least a six-nucleotide match to both a V gene segment and a J gene segment was required. A rearrangement counted as productive if the CDR3 had no stop codons and remained in frame with V and J, and every other rearrangement counted as non-productive. CDR3 was defined by IMGT convention, running from the second conserved V-encoded cysteine to the conserved J-encoded phenylalanine. The earlier analysis of 587 of the donors excluded sequences that lacked an unambiguous match to a single V gene segment. In an earlier analysis of approximately 550 of the donors, V segments were called functional above 56.7% productive rearrangements and were called segregating when the between-donor standard deviation exceeded 5%. To diagnose cytomegalovirus status from the catalog of TCR beta chain sequences, a statistical classification framework was built. A later analysis assigned V and J genes by comparing TCR nucleotide sequences with IMGT/GENE-DB human TR gene sequences. The TCRdist pipeline was used in a later analysis to assign CDR3 sequences and most-parsimonious VDJ recombination scenarios. In a later analysis, each TCR beta chain was defined by its CDR3 amino acid sequence together with its V-gene family, and reads without a unique V-gene family were excluded. A later analysis removed 500 to 650 highly shared, low-generation-probability nucleotide sequences to deal with suspected cross-contamination and a sequencing artifact. For each public chain, a later analysis derived a clonal expansion index from normalized ranks of inferred template counts within each repertoire. In a later analysis, generation probabilities were computed with a VDJ recombination model fitted to out-of-frame rearrangements, and the resulting probabilities were checked against IGoR. Hypergeometric tests were used in a later analysis to score TCR-TCR, TCR-HLA and TCR-CMV co-occurrence, with a repertoire-size bias correction applied to the TCR pairs. In a later analysis, false discovery rates were estimated by permuting HLA or CMV assignments 20 times. In a later analysis, co-occurring TCRs were grouped with DBSCAN, and TCRdist sequence similarity was added when clustering was performed within HLA-allele-positive subsets. Co-occurrence clustering excluded repertoires with fewer than 30,000 or more than 120,000 public chains, plus five with anomalous nucleotide sharing. Sourced from immuneACCESS, this table was stored by TCRdb with only in-frame sequences that have V and J called. A share of the clones is absent; for the studies checked, an unresolved V gene accounts for under half, and the remainder has no known explanation. V, J and clone size are taken as reported in that table, and D and trimming were inferred from the DNA itself. This sample is represented by 100,000 to 150,000 clones; over 60% of them were singletons. The ten largest account for 5.5% to 8% of the sample.

V ends up 3 bases short and J 2 bases short, with an unmatched junction base count of 8. From its cysteine to its phenylalanine, the CDR3 spans 16 amino acids. Only the CDR3 part of the read is kept: 48 bases, read in frame from the first base. CDR1 and CDR2 (LGHNA, YSLEER) derive from the germline V gene. Overall study results and their limits: A later analysis associated around 16,000 TCR beta sequences with specific HLA alleles at a false discovery rate of 0.05. Because some donors lacked HLA typing at each locus, the association tests relied only on the typed subset. The presence/absence analyses assumed that sequencing depth was roughly uniform across donors, and that assumption may not be true. The only immune exposure information available for the cohort was CMV serostatus. In a later analysis, TCR association rates were found to vary across HLA loci, with the most associated TCRs seen for DRB1 alleles and the fewest for HLA-C alleles. In a later analysis, HLA-associated TCR beta chains showed more clonal expansion and lower generation probabilities than non-associated chains that were equally common. The authors suggested that the approach could potentially be generalized to other disease states and immunological phenotypes. Linkage disequilibrium might explain the correlated functional status among segregating V segments, but an unknown experimental factor could not be excluded. Because counts were too low, approximately 18 rarely observed V segments, including chromosome 9 orphons, were excluded from the earlier analysis of under 650 of the donors. Broadly in line with IMGT annotations, most TCR beta V segments showed up in productive rearrangements about 87% or about 30% of the time in an earlier analysis of a few hundred of the donors. Because the 87-base-pair reads could not distinguish some IMGT-functional V segments, including TRBV6-2 and TRBV6-3, those segments were excluded. This cohort had only TCR beta chains sequenced, and the lack of alpha or paired-chain data limited which features could be detected. The study gave a list of 150 to 200 TCR beta chains associated with cytomegalovirus. The classifier was reported to diagnose cytomegalovirus status with high specificity and sensitivity in both the original cohort and the validation cohort. A later genetic analysis associated a missense DCLRE1C variant with V-gene and J-gene trimming of TCR beta chains, and an independent cohort replicated the association. A few of the identified cytomegalovirus-associated TCR beta chains were confirmed in vitro to be specific for cytomegalovirus antigens. Most TCR sequences were seen in very few donors, while some public TCRs were found in many individuals. A later analysis reported that several top co-occurrence clusters appeared linked to parvovirus B19, influenza, CMV and Epstein-Barr virus. In a later genetic analysis, fewer N-insertions in productive TCRs were reported among donors in an Asian-associated ancestry cluster than the approximately 670-donor mean. A cluster of highly shared sequence variants was judged likely to be a technical artifact of the sequencing pipeline. When HLA alleles, especially DR and DQ, strongly co-occurred, TCR associations were difficult to assign to individual alleles. According to a later analysis, most CMV-associated TCR beta chains appeared to be HLA-restricted, and the HLA associations seemed to be driven largely by CMV exposure. A further reported finding was that TCR beta sequences accurately predicted the HLA-A and HLA-B alleles for most subjects in the first cohort.

The receptor was derived from a woman aged 40 to 49 in good health and CMV-seronegative. The sequence joins TRBV4-3 to TRBJ2-7, with 9 bases aligning to TRBD1. The specimen was PBMCs. The DNA sequence is TGCGCCAGCAGCCACCAGTTGGACAGGGGCACCTACGAGCAGTACTTC. This gives the protein CASSHQLDRGTYEQYF.